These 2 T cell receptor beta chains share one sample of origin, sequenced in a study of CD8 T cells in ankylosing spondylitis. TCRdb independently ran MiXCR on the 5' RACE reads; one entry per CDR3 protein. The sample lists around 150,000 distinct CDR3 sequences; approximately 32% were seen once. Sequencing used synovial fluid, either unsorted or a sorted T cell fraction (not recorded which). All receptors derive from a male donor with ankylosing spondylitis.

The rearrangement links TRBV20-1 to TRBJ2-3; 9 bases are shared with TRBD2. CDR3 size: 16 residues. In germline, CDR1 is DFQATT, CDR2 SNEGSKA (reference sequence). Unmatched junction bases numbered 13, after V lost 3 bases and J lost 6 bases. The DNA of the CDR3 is TGCAGTGCTAGTAGGAGGCTAGCGGGGCCTGGGGATACGCAGTATTTT. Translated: CSASRRLAGPGDTQYF.

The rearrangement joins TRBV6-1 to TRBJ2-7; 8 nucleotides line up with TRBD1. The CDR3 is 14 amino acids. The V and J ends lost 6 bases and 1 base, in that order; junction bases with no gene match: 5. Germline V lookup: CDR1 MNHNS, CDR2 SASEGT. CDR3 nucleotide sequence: TGTGCCAGCAGAGGACAGGGAGGATCCTACGAGCAGTACTTC. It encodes CASRGQGGSYEQYF.